Described below is a single TCR beta chain sequence and its context. Treatment reported: oral pan-JAK inhibitor, 5-10 mg twice daily. This sample was included in a study of CD8+ T cells in alopecia areata. As for the study in general: Oral tofacitinib (5 to 10 mg twice daily) was administered to treated patients.

Extraction of RNA preceded its reverse transcription into cDNA, which served as the sequencing template. Assay used: immunoSEQ multiplex PCR; TCRdb lists only in-frame clones, some missing. The sample shows hundreds of thousands of clones, approximately 70% of them seen only once. The source was CD4+ T cells sorted from blood, collected at week 44, from a patient treated with tofacitinib. The receptor comes from a human donor with alopecia areata.

The CDR3 DNA sequence: TGTGCCACCAGCATCGGACAGTGGGTTTCCAACTATGGCTACACCTTC. This translates into CATSIGQWVSNYGYTF. The chain is built from TRBV15 and TRBJ1-2; D might be TRBD1 (6 bases). V was clipped by 4 bases and J by 2 bases, with 17 bases between them. CDR1 and CDR2 from the germline V gene are LNHNV and YYDKDF (reference sequence). The CDR3 has 16 residues.